This entry is about one T cell receptor (beta chain). Its antigen is currently unknown. These data originate in a study of OX40 agonist ivuxolimab in advanced cancers. Assay used: immunoSEQ multiplex PCR; TCRdb lists only in-frame clones, some missing. The table has about 83,000 clones, about 86% seen once. At baseline, cycle 4 day 1, and cycle 7 day 1, blood was sampled. Study results and caveats: Some of the lowest clonal expansion was seen in partial responders at 0.1-3.0 mg/kg.

Unmatched junction bases numbered 10, after V lost 4 bases and J lost 7 bases. The CDR3 runs 15 residues. CDR1 SGHNT and CDR2 YYREEE come from the germline V gene (reference sequence). The specimen comprised CD4+ or CD8+ T cells sorted from blood, sampled in a trial of the OX40 agonist ivuxolimab. The chain links TRBV5-4 to TRBJ2-7; 11 bases are shared with TRBD2. The clonotype originates from an adult with an advanced solid tumor such as melanoma, head and neck, liver or kidney cancer. DNA for the CDR3: TGTGCCAGCAGCCATAGCGGGGGGGCGTCAGATGAGCAGTACTTC. Protein sequence: CASSHSGGASDEQYF.